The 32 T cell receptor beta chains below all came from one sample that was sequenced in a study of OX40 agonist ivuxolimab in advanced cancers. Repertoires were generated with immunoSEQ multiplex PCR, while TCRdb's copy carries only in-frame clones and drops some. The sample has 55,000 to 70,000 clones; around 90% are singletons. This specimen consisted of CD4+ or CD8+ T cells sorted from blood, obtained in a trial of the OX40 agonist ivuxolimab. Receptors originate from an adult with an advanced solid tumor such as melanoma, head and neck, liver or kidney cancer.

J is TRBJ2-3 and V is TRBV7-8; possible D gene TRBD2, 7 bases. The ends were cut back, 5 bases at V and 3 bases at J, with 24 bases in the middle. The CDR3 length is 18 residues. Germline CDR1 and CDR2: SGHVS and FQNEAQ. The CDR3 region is CASSARPTRGGRTDTQYF. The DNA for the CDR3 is TGTGCCAGCAGCGCTCGCCCGACAAGGGGGGGGCGGACAGATACGCAGTATTTT.

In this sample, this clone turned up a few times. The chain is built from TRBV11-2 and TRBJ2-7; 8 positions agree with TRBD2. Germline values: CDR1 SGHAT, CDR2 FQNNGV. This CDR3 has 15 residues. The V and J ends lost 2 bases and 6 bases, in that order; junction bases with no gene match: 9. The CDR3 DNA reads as TGTGCCAGCAGCTTATGGGGCGGGGGGCAGCGCGAGCAGTACTTC. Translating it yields CASSLWGGGQREQYF.

CDR3 sequence reads: CSTAFGGANNEQFF. The CDR3 DNA is TGCAGCACCGCCTTCGGGGGGGCCAACAATGAGCAGTTCTTC. This chain links TRBV29-1 with TRBJ2-1; TRBD2 agrees at 8 bases. The CDR3 covers 14 residues. With V trimmed by 8 bases and J by 5 bases, 11 bases remained unmatched. Germline V gives CDR1 SQVTM, CDR2 ANQGSEA.

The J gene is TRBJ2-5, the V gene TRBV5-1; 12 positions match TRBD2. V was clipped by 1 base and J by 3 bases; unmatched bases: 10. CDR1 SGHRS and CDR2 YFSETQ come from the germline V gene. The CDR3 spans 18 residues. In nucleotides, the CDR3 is TGCGCCAGCAGCTTGTCGGCTAGCGGGGGGGGTAGAGAAGAGACCCAGTACTTC. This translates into CASSLSASGGGREETQYF.

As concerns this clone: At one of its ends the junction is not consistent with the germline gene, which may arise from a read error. This chain's CDR3 is CASSSPAQGQGTQYF. For the CDR3, the DNA is TGCGCCAGCAGCTCCCCCGCCCAGGGGCAAGGGACCCAGTACTTC. The chain is built from TRBV5-1 and TRBJ2-5, with D perhaps matching TRBD1 (6 bases). The CDR3 is made up of 15 amino acids. CDR1 and CDR2 (germline): SGHRS, YFSETQ.

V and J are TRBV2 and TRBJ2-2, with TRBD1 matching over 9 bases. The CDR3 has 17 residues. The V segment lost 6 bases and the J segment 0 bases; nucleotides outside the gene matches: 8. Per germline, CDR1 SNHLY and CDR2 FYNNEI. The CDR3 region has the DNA TGTGCCAGCAGCGCCCAGGGGACAGGGACGAACACCGGGGAGCTGTTTTTT. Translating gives CASSAQGTGTNTGELFF.

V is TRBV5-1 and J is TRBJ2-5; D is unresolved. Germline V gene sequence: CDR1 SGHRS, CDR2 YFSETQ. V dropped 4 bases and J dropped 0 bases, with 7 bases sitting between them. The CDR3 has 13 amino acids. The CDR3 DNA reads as TGCGCCAGCAGCATCCTGTACCAAGAGACCCAGTACTTC. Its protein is CASSILYQETQYF.

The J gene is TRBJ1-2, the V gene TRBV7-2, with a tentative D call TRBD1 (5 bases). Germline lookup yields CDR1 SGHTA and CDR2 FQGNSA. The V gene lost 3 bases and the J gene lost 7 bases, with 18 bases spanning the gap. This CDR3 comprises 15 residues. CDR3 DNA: TGTGCCAGCAGCTTCGGATACCAGGCCGGGGGTGGCTACACCTTC. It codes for CASSFGYQAGGGYTF.

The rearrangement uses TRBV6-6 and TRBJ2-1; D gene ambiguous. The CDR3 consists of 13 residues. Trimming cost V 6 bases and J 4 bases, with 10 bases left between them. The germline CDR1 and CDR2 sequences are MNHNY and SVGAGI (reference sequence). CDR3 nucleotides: TGTGCCAGCAGGTCCGCCACTTACAATGAGCAGTTCTTC. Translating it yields CASRSATYNEQFF.

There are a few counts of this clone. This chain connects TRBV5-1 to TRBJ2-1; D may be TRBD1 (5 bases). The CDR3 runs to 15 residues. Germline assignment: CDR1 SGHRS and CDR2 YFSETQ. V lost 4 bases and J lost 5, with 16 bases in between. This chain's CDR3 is CASSRGLPDNNEQFF. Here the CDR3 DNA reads TGCGCCAGCAGCAGGGGCCTACCGGATAACAATGAGCAGTTCTTC.

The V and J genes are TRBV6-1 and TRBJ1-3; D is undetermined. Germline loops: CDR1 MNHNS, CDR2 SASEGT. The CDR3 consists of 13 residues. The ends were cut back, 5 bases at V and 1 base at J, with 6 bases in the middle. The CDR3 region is CASSITSGNTIYF. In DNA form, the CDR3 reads TGTGCCAGCAGTATCACTTCTGGAAACACCATATATTTT.

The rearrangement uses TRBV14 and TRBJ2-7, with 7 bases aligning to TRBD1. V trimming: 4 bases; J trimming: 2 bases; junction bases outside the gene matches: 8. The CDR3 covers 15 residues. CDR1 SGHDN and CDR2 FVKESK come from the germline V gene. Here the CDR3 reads CASSPGQLRTYEQYF. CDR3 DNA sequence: TGTGCCAGCAGCCCGGGACAGTTGAGAACCTACGAGCAGTACTTC.

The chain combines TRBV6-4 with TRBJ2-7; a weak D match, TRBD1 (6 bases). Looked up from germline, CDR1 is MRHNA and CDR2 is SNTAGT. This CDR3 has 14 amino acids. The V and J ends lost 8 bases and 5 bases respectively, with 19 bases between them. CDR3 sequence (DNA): TGTGCCAGCGCCTGGACAGCCGGAAGACACGAGCAGTACTTC. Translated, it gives CASAWTAGRHEQYF.

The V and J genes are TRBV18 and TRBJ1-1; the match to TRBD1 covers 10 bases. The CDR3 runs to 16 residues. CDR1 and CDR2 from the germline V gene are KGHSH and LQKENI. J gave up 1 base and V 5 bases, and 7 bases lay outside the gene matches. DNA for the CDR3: TGTGCCAGCTCATCAGGACAGGGGGTTTCGAACACTGAAGCTTTCTTT. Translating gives CASSSGQGVSNTEAFF.

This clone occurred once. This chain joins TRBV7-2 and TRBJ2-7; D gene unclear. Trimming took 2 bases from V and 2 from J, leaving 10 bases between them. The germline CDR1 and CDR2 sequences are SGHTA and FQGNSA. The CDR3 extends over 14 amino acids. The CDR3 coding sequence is TGTGCCAGCAGCTTACCGATGCGAGCCTACGAGCAGTACTTC. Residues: CASSLPMRAYEQYF.

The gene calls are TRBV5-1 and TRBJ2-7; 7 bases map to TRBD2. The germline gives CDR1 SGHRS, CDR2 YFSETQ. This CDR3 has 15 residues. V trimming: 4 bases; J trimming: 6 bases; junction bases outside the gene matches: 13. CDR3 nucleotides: TGCGCCAGCAGCCCCGCCGGGGGGACCGCTTCCGAGCAGTACTTC. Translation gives CASSPAGGTASEQYF.

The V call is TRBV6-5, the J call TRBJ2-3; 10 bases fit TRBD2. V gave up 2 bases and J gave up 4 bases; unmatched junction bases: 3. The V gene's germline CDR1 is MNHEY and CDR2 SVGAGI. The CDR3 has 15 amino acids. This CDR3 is CASSYERGGPDTQYF. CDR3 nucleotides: TGTGCCAGCAGTTACGAGCGGGGGGGTCCAGATACGCAGTATTTT.

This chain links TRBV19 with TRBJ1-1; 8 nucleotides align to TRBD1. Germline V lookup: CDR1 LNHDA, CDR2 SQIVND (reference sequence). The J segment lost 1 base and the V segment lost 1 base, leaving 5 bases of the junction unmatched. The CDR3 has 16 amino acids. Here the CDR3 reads CASSIGRGPGNTEAFF. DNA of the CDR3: TGTGCCAGTAGTATAGGCAGGGGGCCGGGGAACACTGAAGCTTTCTTT.

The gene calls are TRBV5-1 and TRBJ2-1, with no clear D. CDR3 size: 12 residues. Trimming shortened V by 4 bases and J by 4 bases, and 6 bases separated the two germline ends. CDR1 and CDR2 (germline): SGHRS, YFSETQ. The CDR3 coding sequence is TGCGCCAGCAGCAACCTATACAATGAGCAGTTCTTC. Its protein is CASSNLYNEQFF.

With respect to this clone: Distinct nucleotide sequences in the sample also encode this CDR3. The CDR3 loop reads CASSIGTDTQYF. In nucleotides, the CDR3 is TGTGCCAGTAGTATAGGTACAGATACGCAGTATTTT. The chain employs TRBV19 and TRBJ2-3; D is unresolved. V lost 1 base to trimming and J lost 3 bases, with 2 bases between them. Germline assignment: CDR1 LNHDA and CDR2 SQIVND (reference sequence). The CDR3 is 12 residues long.

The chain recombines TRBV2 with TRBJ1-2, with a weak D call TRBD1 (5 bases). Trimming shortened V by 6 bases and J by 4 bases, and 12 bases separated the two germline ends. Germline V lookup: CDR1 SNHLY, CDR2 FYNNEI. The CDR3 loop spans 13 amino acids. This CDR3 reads CASSADGAYGYTF. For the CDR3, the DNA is TGTGCCAGCAGCGCGGACGGGGCCTATGGCTACACCTTC.

CDR3 sequence reads: CSVAQGLSTDTQYF. Here the CDR3 DNA reads TGCAGCGTTGCACAGGGCCTTAGCACAGATACGCAGTATTTT. The chain recombines TRBV29-1 with TRBJ2-3, with D tentatively TRBD1 (6 bases). Germline assignment: CDR1 SQVTM and CDR2 ANQGSEA. The CDR3 has 14 residues. V was trimmed by 4 bases and J by 0 bases, leaving 11 bases between them.

Here the CDR3 reads CASSRLLGPGEKLFF. The CDR3 DNA reads TGCGCCAGCAGCCGCTTATTGGGGCCAGGTGAAAAACTGTTTTTT. This sequence joins TRBV4-1 and TRBJ1-4; maybe TRBD1 (5 bases). Germline-derived CDR1 and CDR2 are MGHRA and YSYEKL. Trimming took 4 bases from V and 7 from J, leaving 16 bases between them. CDR3 length: 15 residues.

In DNA form, the CDR3 reads TGTGCCTGGAGTGTCGGTCGATCGACCGGCTACACCTTC. Translated, it gives CAWSVGRSTGYTF. The chain couples TRBV30 to TRBJ1-2; D gene ambiguous. Germline CDR1 GTSNPN, CDR2 SVGIG (reference sequence). This CDR3 is built from 13 residues. V lost 0 bases and J lost 8, with 13 bases in between.

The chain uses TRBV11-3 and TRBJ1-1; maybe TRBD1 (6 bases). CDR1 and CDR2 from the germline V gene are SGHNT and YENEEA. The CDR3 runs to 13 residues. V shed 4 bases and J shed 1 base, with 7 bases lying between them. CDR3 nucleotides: TGTGCCAGCAGCTCACAGGGGAACACTGAAGCTTTCTTT. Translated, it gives CASSSQGNTEAFF.

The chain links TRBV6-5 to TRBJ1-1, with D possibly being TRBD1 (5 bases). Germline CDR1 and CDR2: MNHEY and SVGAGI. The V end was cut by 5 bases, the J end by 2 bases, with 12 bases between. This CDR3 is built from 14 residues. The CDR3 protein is CASSRRQRNTEAFF. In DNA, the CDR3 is TGTGCCAGCAGTCGTCGACAGAGAAACACTGAAGCTTTCTTT.

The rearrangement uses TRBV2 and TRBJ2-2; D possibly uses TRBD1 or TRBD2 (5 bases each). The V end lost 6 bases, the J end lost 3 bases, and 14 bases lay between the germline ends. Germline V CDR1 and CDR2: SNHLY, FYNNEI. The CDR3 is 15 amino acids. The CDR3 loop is CASSLHGADTGELFF. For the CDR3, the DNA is TGTGCCAGCAGCCTCCACGGGGCGGACACCGGGGAGCTGTTTTTT. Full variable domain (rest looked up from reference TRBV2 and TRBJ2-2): EPEVTQTPSHQVTQMGQEVILRCVPISNHLYFYWYRQILGQKVEFLVSFYNNEISEKSEIFDDQFSVERPDGSNFTLKIRSTKLEDSAMYFCASSLHGADTGELFFGEGSRLTVL.

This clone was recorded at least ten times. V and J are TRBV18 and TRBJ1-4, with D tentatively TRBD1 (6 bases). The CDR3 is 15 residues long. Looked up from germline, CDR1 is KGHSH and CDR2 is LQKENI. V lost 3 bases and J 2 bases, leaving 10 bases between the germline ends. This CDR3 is CASSPGGGTNEKLFF. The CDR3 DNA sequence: TGTGCCAGCTCACCCGGCGGGGGCACTAATGAAAAACTGTTTTTT.

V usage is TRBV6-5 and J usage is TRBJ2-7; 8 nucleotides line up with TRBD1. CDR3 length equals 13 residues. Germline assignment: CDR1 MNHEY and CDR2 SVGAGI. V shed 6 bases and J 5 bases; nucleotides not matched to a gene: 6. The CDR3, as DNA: TGTGCCAGCAGGACGACAGGGGTCAACGAGCAGTACTTC. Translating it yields CASRTTGVNEQYF.

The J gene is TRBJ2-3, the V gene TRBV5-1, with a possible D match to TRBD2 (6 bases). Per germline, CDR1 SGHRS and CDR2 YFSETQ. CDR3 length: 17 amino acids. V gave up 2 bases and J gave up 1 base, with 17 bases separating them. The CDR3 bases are TGCGCCAGCAGCTTCGCGGCGGGAAAGTTCGGCACAGATACGCAGTATTTT. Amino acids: CASSFAAGKFGTDTQYF.

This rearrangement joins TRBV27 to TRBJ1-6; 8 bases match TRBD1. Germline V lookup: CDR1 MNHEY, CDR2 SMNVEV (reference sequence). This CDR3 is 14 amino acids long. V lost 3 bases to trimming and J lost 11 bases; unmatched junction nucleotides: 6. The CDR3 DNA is TGTGCCAGCAGTTTCTCGACAGGGGTCGCACCCCTCCACTTT. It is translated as CASSFSTGVAPLHF.

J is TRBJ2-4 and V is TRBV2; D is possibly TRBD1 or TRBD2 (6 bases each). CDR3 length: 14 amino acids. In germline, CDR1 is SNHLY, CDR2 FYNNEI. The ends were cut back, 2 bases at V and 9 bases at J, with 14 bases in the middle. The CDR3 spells CASSEYSGGGIQYF. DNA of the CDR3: TGTGCCAGCAGTGAATATAGTGGAGGGGGCATTCAGTACTTC.